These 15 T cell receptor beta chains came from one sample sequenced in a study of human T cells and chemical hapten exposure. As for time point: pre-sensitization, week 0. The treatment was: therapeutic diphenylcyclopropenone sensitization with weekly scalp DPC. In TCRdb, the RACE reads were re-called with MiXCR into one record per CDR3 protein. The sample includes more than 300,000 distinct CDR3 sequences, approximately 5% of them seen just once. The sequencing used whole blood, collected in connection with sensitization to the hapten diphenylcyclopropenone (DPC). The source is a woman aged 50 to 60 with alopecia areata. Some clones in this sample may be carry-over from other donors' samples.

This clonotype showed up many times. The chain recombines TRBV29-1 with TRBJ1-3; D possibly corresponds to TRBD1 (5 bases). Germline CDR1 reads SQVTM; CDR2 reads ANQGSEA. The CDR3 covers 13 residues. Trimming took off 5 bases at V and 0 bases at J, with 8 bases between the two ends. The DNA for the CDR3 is TGCAGCGTTACAGGTGCCTCTGGAAACACCATATATTTT. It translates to CSVTGASGNTIYF.

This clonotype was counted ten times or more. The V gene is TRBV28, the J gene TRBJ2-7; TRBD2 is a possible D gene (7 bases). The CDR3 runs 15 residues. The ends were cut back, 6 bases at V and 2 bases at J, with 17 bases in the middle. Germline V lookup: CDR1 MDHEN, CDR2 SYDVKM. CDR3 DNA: TGTGCCAGCAGCGTCCCCGGGGGGCCGACCTACGAGCAGTACTTC. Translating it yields CASSVPGGPTYEQYF.

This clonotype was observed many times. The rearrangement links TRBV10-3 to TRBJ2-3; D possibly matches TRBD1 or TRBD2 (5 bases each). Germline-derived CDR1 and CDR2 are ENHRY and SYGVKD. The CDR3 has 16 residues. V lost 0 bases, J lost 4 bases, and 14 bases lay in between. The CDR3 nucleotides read TGTGCCATCAGTGAGTCGGGTTTAACGGGACCAGATACGCAGTATTTT. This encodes CAISESGLTGPDTQYF.

The CDR3 loop reads CASSLDRFTYNEQFF. CDR3 sequence (DNA): TGTGCCAGCAGCTTAGACAGGTTCACCTACAATGAGCAGTTCTTC. This sequence joins TRBV7-8 and TRBJ2-1; TRBD1 is a possible D gene (5 bases). There are 15 residues in the CDR3. The ends were cut back, 1 base at V and 2 bases at J, with 9 bases in the middle. Germline lookup yields CDR1 SGHVS and CDR2 FQNEAQ.

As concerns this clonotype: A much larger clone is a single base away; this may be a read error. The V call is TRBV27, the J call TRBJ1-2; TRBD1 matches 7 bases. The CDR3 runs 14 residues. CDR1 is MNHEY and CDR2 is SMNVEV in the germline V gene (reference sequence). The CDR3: CPSSLGQRNYGYTF. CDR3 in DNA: TGTCCCAGCAGTTTGGGACAGCGCAACTATGGCTACACCTTC.

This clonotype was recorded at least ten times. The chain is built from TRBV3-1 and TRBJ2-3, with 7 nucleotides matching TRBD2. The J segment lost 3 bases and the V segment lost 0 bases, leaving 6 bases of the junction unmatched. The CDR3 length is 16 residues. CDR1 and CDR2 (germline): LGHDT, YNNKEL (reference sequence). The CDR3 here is CASSQDQAGVTDTQYF. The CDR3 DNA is TGTGCCAGCAGCCAAGATCAGGCGGGGGTAACAGATACGCAGTATTTT.

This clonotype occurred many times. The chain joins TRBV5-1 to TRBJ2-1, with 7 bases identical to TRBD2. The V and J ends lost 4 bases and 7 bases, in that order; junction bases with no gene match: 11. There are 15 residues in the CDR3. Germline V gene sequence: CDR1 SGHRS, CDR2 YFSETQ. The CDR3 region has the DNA TGCGCCAGCAGCGAGAGCGGGAACATCGGGAATGAGCAGTTCTTC. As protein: CASSESGNIGNEQFF.

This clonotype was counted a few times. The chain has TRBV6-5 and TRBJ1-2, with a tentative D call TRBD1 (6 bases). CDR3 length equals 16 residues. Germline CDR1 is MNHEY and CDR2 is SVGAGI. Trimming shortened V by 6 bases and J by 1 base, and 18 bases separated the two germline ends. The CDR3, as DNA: TGTGCCAGCAGCCAGACTCAGGGGCTGGGTAACTATGGCTACACCTTC. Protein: CASSQTQGLGNYGYTF.

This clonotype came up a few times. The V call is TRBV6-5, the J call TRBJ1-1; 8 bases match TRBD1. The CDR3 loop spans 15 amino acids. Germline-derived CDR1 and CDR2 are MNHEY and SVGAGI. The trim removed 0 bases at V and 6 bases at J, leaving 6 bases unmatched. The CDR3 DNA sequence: TGTGCCAGCAGTTACTCTGGACAGGGTATCGCTGAAGCTTTCTTT. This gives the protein CASSYSGQGIAEAFF.

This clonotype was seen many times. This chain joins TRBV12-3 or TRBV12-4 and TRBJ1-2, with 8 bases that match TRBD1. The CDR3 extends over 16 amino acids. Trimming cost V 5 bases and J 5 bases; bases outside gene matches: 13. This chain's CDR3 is CASSPPGGQGSYGYTF. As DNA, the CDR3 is TGTGCCAGCAGTCCGCCCGGAGGACAGGGTTCGTATGGCTACACCTTC.

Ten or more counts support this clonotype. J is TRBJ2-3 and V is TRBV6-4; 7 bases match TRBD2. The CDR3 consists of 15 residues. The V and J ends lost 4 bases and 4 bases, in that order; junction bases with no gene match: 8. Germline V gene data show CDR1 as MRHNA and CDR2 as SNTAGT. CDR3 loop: CASSVGTTRADTQYF. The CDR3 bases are TGTGCCAGCAGTGTCGGGACTACGCGGGCAGATACGCAGTATTTT.

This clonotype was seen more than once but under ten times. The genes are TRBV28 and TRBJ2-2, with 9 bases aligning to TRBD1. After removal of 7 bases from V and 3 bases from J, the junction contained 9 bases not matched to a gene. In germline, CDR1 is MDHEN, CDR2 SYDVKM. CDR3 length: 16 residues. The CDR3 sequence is CASKPPGTGYTGELFF. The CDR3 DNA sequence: TGTGCCAGCAAACCACCCGGGACAGGGTACACCGGGGAGCTGTTTTTT.

DNA for the CDR3: TGTGCCAGCGGTCACGGGGTGCAAGCTGAAGCTTTCTTT. Its translation is CASGHGVQAEAFF. This chain uses TRBV12-3 or TRBV12-4 with TRBJ1-1; D unclear. This CDR3 has 13 amino acids. Trimming took off 8 bases at V and 6 bases at J, with 16 bases between the two ends.

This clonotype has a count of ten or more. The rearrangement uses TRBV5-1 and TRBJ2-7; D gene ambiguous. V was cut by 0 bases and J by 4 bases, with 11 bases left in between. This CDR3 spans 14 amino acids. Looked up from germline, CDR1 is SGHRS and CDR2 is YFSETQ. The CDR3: CASSLANGPYEQYF. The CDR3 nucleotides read TGCGCCAGCAGCTTGGCGAACGGGCCATACGAGCAGTACTTC.

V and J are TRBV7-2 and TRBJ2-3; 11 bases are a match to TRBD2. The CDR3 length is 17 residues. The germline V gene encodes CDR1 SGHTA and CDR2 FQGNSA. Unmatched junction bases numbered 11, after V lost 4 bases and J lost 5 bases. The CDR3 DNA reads TGTGCCAGCAGCTCCAGACAACTAGCGGGAGTAGTAGATACGCAGTATTTT. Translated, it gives CASSSRQLAGVVDTQYF.